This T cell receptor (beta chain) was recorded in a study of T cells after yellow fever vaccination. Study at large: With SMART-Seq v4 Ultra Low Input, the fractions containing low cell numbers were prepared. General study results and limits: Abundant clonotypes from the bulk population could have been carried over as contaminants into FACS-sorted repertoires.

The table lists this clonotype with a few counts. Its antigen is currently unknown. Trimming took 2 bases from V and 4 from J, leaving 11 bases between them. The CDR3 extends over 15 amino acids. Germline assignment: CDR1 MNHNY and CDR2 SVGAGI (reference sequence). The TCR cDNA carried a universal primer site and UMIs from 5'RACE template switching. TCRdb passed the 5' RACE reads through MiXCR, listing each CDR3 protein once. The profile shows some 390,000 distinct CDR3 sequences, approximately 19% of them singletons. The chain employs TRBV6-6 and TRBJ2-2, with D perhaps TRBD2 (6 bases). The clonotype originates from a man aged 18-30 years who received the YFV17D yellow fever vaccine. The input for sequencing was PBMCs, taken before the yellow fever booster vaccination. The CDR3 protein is CASSYRVGGTGELFF. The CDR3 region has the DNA TGTGCCAGCAGTTACCGGGTCGGGGGCACCGGGGAGCTGTTTTTT.